The clone carrying this T cell receptor (beta chain) came up a few times. The antigen is not known. The investigators reverse transcribed all of the isolated RNA, so they sequenced expressed TCRB transcripts. TCRdb keeps only in-frame clones here, not all; method: immunoSEQ multiplex PCR. Of 150,000 to 170,000 clones detected, approximately 10% appear once; the ten largest clones hold 0.4% to 0.55%. Per germline, CDR1 MNHEY and CDR2 SVGAGI. This CDR3 is 15 amino acids long. Trimming shortened V by 6 bases and J by 0 bases, and 13 bases separated the two germline ends. This sample is part of a study of beta chain features in type 1 diabetes. On the study more broadly: Sorted cell examination encompassed approximately 110 million cells across all samples. Study-level results: Moderate yet significant TCRB CDR3 shortening was seen in Type 1 diabetes patients in all four CD4+ subsets.

Sequencing was carried out using central memory CD4+ T cells from blood. V usage is TRBV6-5 and J usage is TRBJ2-3; tentatively, D is TRBD2 (6 bases). This TCR derives from a young man with type 1 diabetes. In DNA, the CDR3 is TGTGCCAGCAGACCGTGGAGGGAAAGCACAGATACGCAGTATTTT. This codes for CASRPWRESTDTQYF.